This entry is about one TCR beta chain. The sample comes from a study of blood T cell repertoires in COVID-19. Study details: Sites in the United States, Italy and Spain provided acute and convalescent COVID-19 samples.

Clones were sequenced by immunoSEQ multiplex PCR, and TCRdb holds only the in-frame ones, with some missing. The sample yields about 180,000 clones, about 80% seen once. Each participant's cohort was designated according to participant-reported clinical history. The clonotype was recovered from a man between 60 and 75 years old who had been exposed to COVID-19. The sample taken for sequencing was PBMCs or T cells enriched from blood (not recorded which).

The CDR3 DNA reads TGCAGTGCTAGTAAGGGACAGAACACTGAAGCTTTCTTT. Translating it yields CSASKGQNTEAFF. V usage is TRBV20-1 and J usage is TRBJ1-1, with D perhaps matching TRBD1 (6 bases). Germline assignment: CDR1 DFQATT and CDR2 SNEGSKA (reference sequence). V dropped 3 bases and J dropped 1 base, with 9 bases sitting between them. This CDR3 has 13 amino acids.